Given below is one T cell receptor beta chain in context. This clone was seen only a few times. There is no known antigen for this receptor. There are no base qualities to consult, and no much larger clone falls within one base. These data come from a study of cytomegalovirus exposure and HLA in healthy donors (dated by TCRdb to 2016 to 2017). Broadly, across the study: An earlier analysis of approximately 640 of the donors reported 250 to 300 Gb of sequence data and 100 million to 140 million unique TCR beta sequences from some 180 million T cells. Of the approximately 400 genotyped donors, over 65% fell in the genetic ancestry cluster associated with self-reported Caucasian donors. Across approximately 400 genotyped donors of the cohort, an average of approximately 200,000 unique TCR beta nucleotide sequences per donor were sequenced, and approximately 19% of those sequences were non-productive. An early release that covered some 640 HLA-typed donors contained about 290 gigabases of sequencing data and tens of millions of unique TCR sequences. High-throughput TCR immunosequencing, statistical association of individual TCRs with disease status, and machine learning were combined to predict cytomegalovirus infection status. The number of typed donors differed by locus: roughly 629-640 for A, B, C, DRB1 and DQB1; approximately 530 for DQA1; over 600 for DPA1; and some 430 for DPB1. All discovery cohort repertoires had been generated using a single sequencing platform. Several DR-DQ haplotypes were treated as single units for association and clustering because of strong linkage in the cohort. Rather than drawing on any new phenotypic data, the later analysis identified candidate immune exposures from TCR beta sequences and the way those sequences occurred across donors. The T cell repertoires of some 670 subjects were profiled by immunosequencing and related to cytomegalovirus serostatus. An earlier analysis of several hundred of the donors applied high-throughput TCR beta sequencing to assess whether each TCR beta V gene segment acted as functional or pseudogenic. Donor age, sex, ethnicity and CMV serostatus were compiled together with the repertoire data. The study aimed to test whether signatures of past pathogen exposure could be identified by cataloging public T cell receptors. A later analysis re-examined previously published TCR beta repertoires from more than 550 donors and added high-resolution HLA genotyping to investigate patterns of TCR occurrence. Along with the approximately 620-subject first cohort, a separate validation cohort of over a hundred different subjects was used. HLA typing included class I and class II loci at four-digit resolution. In a later genetic analysis, genome-wide SNP genotypes for about 65% of the roughly 700 donors were used, and that subset was treated as a discovery cohort. Overall study results and their limits: Presence/absence analyses assumed roughly uniform sequencing depth across donors, an assumption that may not hold. According to the authors, the approach could potentially be generalized to other disease states and immunological phenotypes. In a later analysis, TCR association rates were found to vary across HLA loci, with the most associated TCRs seen for DRB1 alleles and the fewest for HLA-C alleles. A later genetic analysis reported fewer N-insertions in productive TCRs among donors in an Asian-associated ancestry cluster than the roughly 650-donor mean. The earlier analysis of approximately 560 of the donors excluded roughly 16 rarely observed V segments, including chromosome 9 orphons, because counts were too low. Compared with equally common non-associated chains, HLA-associated TCR beta chains in a later analysis were more clonally expanded and had lower generation probabilities. A cluster of highly shared sequence variants was judged likely to be a technical artifact of the sequencing pipeline. Because some donors lacked HLA typing at each locus, the association tests relied only on the typed subset. The study gave a list of under 200 TCR beta chains associated with cytomegalovirus. A later analysis found that most CMV-associated TCR beta chains appeared HLA-restricted, with HLA associations seemingly driven largely by CMV exposure. In an earlier analysis of approximately 600 of the donors, most TCR beta V segments were observed in productive rearrangements about 87% or about 30% of the time, broadly matching IMGT annotations. The classifier was reported to diagnose cytomegalovirus status with high specificity and sensitivity in both the original and validation cohorts. In a later analysis, several top co-occurrence clusters were reported to appear linked to parvovirus B19, influenza, CMV and Epstein-Barr virus. When HLA alleles, especially DR and DQ, strongly co-occurred, attributing TCR associations to individual alleles was difficult. V-gene and J-gene trimming of TCR beta chains was associated with a missense DCLRE1C variant in a later genetic analysis, and the association was replicated in an independent cohort. Correlated functional status among segregating V segments might be attributable to linkage disequilibrium, but an unknown experimental factor could not be ruled out. At a false discovery rate of 0.05, a later analysis linked about 17,000 TCR beta sequences to specific HLA alleles. In vitro tests confirmed that a few of the cytomegalovirus-associated TCR beta chains recognize cytomegalovirus antigens. Immune exposure information for the cohort was limited to CMV serostatus. A further reported finding was that TCR beta sequences accurately predicted the HLA-A and HLA-B alleles for most subjects in the first cohort. Most TCR sequences were seen in very few donors, while some public TCRs were found in many individuals. Only TCR beta chains were sequenced in this cohort, and the absence of alpha or paired-chain data limited detectable features.

The cohort was made up of 650 to 700 healthy bone marrow donors. At the time of sampling, all cohort members were nominally healthy, though unrecorded immune exposures were likely present. The donor tested CMV seronegative, placing the donor among the 350 or so seronegative members of the cohort. A peripheral blood sample was provided by each donor, and peripheral blood mononuclear cells were used for TCR beta sequencing. Genomic DNA was extracted from the blood cell samples with the Qiagen DNeasy Blood Extraction Kit. Libraries came from the immunoSEQ multiplex PCR assay. The multiplex PCR relied on a mix of 60 forward primers for TCR Vbeta segments and 13 reverse primers for TCR Jbeta segments. The CDR3 region of rearranged TCR beta genes was amplified from genomic DNA by a multiplex PCR assay. The amplified TCR beta libraries were sequenced on the Illumina HiSeq System as 87-base-pair reads. For the original study's pipeline: Across the 670 or so repertoires, a later analysis counted 80 million or so unique TCR beta chains, roughly 11 million of which were shared by at least two donors. Raw reads were error-corrected and collapsed into unique sequences with a nearest-neighbor algorithm that merged closely related sequences to remove PCR and sequencing errors. Alignment of CDR3 sequences to IMGT reference sequences was used to assign V, D and J gene segments. Each retained sequence needed at least a six-nucleotide match to both a V gene segment and a J gene segment. Rearrangements were called productive when the CDR3 lacked stop codons and stayed in frame with V and J; all others were non-productive. Following IMGT convention, CDR3 was defined as the stretch from the second conserved V-encoded cysteine up to the conserved J-encoded phenylalanine. The earlier analysis of 500 to 650 of the donors excluded any sequence lacking an unambiguous match to a single V gene segment. In an earlier analysis of almost 600 of the donors, a V segment was called functional when productive rearrangements were above 56.7%, and segregating when the standard deviation between donors exceeded 5%. A statistical classification framework was built for diagnosing cytomegalovirus status from the catalog of TCR beta chain sequences. A later analysis assigned V and J genes by comparing TCR nucleotide sequences with IMGT/GENE-DB human TR gene sequences. Using the TCRdist pipeline, a later analysis assigned CDR3 sequences along with most-parsimonious VDJ recombination scenarios. In a later analysis, each TCR beta chain was defined by its CDR3 amino acid sequence together with its V-gene family, and reads lacking a unique V-gene family were excluded. To address suspected cross-contamination and a sequencing artifact, a later analysis removed 592 highly shared, low-generation-probability nucleotide sequences. In a later analysis, a clonal expansion index for each public chain was calculated from normalized within-repertoire ranks of inferred template counts. Generation probabilities in a later analysis came from a VDJ recombination model fitted to out-of-frame rearrangements, and those results were checked against IGoR. Hypergeometric tests were used in a later analysis to score TCR-TCR, TCR-HLA and TCR-CMV co-occurrence, with a repertoire-size bias correction applied to the TCR pairs. A later analysis estimated false discovery rates by permuting HLA or CMV assignments 20 times. In a later analysis, co-occurring TCRs were grouped using DBSCAN, and TCRdist sequence similarity was added for clustering within HLA-allele-positive subsets. Repertoires with fewer than 30,000 or more than 120,000 public chains, plus five repertoires with anomalous nucleotide sharing, were excluded from co-occurrence clustering. In TCRdb, the immuneACCESS table is reduced to in-frame sequences with V and J assigned. These tables do not hold every clone; where another copy was compared, an unresolved V gene accounts for under half, and the others remain unexplained. V and J calls and clone size are copied from that table; D and trimming were computed from the DNA. The table for this sample lists roughly 83,000 clones; just under 75% of them were counted only once. Jointly, the top ten make up about 4% of the sample.

This receptor was taken from a man aged 55 to 70 in good health and CMV-seronegative. The sequenced sample was PBMCs.

CDR3 sequence: CASNSGNTEAFF. The DNA sequence is as follows: TGTGCCAGCAATTCAGGAAACACTGAAGCTTTCTTT. The V and J genes are TRBV6-5 and TRBJ1-1; no confident D gene assignment can be made. The junction carries 8 bases between V and J, which are trimmed by 7 bases and 2 bases respectively. The CDR3 sequence holds 12 residues, the cysteine and phenylalanine included. Just the 36-base CDR3 DNA is kept, in frame starting at base 1. CDR1 and CDR2 are read off the germline V gene as MNHEY and SVGAGI.